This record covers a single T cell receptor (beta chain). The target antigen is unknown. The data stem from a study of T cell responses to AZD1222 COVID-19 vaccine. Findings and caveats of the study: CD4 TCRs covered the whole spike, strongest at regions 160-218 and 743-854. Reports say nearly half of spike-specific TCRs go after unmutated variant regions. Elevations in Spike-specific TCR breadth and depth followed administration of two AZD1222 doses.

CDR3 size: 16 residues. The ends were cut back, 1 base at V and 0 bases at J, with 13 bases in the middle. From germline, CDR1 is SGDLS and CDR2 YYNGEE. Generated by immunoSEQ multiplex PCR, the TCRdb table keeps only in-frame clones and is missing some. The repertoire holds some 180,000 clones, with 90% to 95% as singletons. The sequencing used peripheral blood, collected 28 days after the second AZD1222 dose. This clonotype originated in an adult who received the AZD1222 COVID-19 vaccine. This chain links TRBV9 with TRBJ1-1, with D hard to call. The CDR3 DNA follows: TGTGCCAGCAGCGTAATGACACCTGAATTGAACACTGAAGCTTTCTTT. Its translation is CASSVMTPELNTEAFF.